Listed below are T cell receptor beta chains from one sample, sequenced in a study of blood T cell repertoires in COVID-19. The data were produced by immunoSEQ multiplex PCR, yet TCRdb's version contains in-frame clones alone and is incomplete. Of 50,000 to 65,000 clones listed, approximately 88% were seen once; the top ten hold about 16%. The specimen was peripheral blood. These receptors all stem from a man in his sixties with COVID-19, enrolled during active disease. The CDR3 runs from the conserved cysteine through the conserved F or W. A D gene is named only where the DNA matches it firmly. Clone sizes are given selectively: once, few, many, or a class where the clone is expanded.

TRBV3-1/TRBV3-2,TRBJ1-1,.,.,CASSQDTEEAFF,TGTGCCAGCAGCCAAGATACAGAAGAAGCTTTCTTT
TRBV11-2,TRBJ2-7,few,.,CASGEQGYEQYF,TGTGCCAGCGGCGAACAGGGCTACGAGCAGTACTTC
TRBV3-1/TRBV3-2,TRBJ2-7,.,.,CASSYDRAYEQYF,TGTGCCAGCAGTTACGACAGAGCCTACGAGCAGTACTTC
TRBV2,TRBJ1-5,.,.,CASSDSGREDQPQHF,TGTGCCAGCAGTGACTCGGGCAGGGAGGATCAGCCCCAGCATTTT
TRBV24-1,TRBJ2-1,.,.,CATSGRPTRGYNEQFF,TGTGCCACCAGCGGGAGGCCCACCAGGGGCTACAATGAGCAGTTCTTC
TRBV15,TRBJ2-7,.,TRBD2,CATSRVRSGRPTPSSYEQYF,TGTGCCACCAGCAGAGTTAGGAGCGGGAGGCCGACCCCAAGCTCCTACGAGCAGTACTTC
TRBV7-2,TRBJ2-2,.,.,CASSLKAGATGELFF,TGTGCCAGCAGTCTTAAGGCGGGGGCTACCGGGGAGCTGTTTTTT
TRBV6-5,TRBJ2-7,.,.,CASSSQTHAYEQYF,TGTGCCAGCAGTTCCCAGACTCATGCCTACGAGCAGTACTTC
TRBV25-1,TRBJ2-5,.,TRBD1,CASSSTGGVETQYF,TGTGCCAGCAGCTCAACAGGGGGCGTTGAGACCCAGTACTTC
TRBV3-1/TRBV3-2,TRBJ2-7,.,.,CASTSWGEHEQYF,TGTGCCAGCACCTCCTGGGGGGAGCACGAGCAGTACTTC
TRBV19,TRBJ1-6,once,TRBD1,CATWDRGKSPLHF,TGTGCCACCTGGGACAGGGGAAAATCACCCCTCCACTTT
TRBV7-3,TRBJ2-5,.,.,CASSTGLQETQYF,TGTGCCAGCAGCACAGGGCTCCAGGAGACCCAGTACTTC
TRBV7-6,TRBJ1-1,.,TRBD1,CASSQFRDRAFF,TGTGCCAGCAGTCAATTCCGGGACAGGGCTTTCTTT
TRBV6-5,TRBJ2-7,.,.,CASSYEWRGGNEQYF,TGTGCCAGCAGTTACGAATGGAGAGGGGGTAACGAGCAGTACTTC
TRBV28,TRBJ2-7,.,TRBD2,CASSLSGGGTYEQYF,TGTGCCAGCAGTTTATCCGGCGGGGGGACCTACGAGCAGTACTTC
TRBV24-1,TRBJ2-7,.,.,CATSPSPGTLAYEQYF,TGTGCCACCAGCCCGTCCCCCGGGACACTAGCCTACGAGCAGTACTTC
TRBV11-2,TRBJ2-5,.,.,CASSGPRVPRETQYF,TGTGCCAGCAGCGGACCCAGGGTACCGCGGGAGACCCAGTACTTC